Sequencing of this T cell receptor (beta chain) was carried out in a study of T cells in Graves' hyperthyroidism and ophthalmopathy. Regarding the study as a whole: Peripheral blood also featured most of the thyroid clonotypes expanded above 0.001.

Authors of the study amplified TCR beta CDR3 regions from RNA transcripts. When the TCR CDR3 underwent first-round RT-PCR, the HTBI primer set was used. TCRdb processed the multiplex PCR reads anew with MiXCR; each CDR3 protein has one entry. The sample lists 550,000 to 800,000 distinct CDR3 sequences; roughly 15% were seen once. When ophthalmopathy did not progress within 18 months, Graves' hyperthyroidism was considered stable. This clonotype was seen at least ten times. No antigen is known for it. CDR3 size: 11 residues. Germline CDR1 and CDR2: SNHLY and FYNNEI. With 6 bases removed from V and 6 bases from J, the gap between germline ends came to 8 bases.

The chain has TRBV2 and TRBJ1-2; TRBD1 might be the D (5 bases). The clonotype comes from a man aged 18-30 years with Graves' hyperthyroidism. The sequenced sample consisted of blood. The CDR3 bases are TGTGCCAGCAGCCCCAGGGATGGCTACACCTTC. Protein product: CASSPRDGYTF.